This paragraph covers one T cell receptor beta chain sequence. PCR primers comprised 60 Vbeta and 13 Jbeta primers. Sequencing used immunoSEQ multiplex PCR; TCRdb keeps in-frame clones, though not all of them. Of more than 150,000 clones in the sample, more than 65% are singletons; the top ten hold under 7%. The V end lost 0 bases, the J end lost 5 bases, and 11 bases lay between the germline ends. The CDR3 consists of 16 residues. CDR1 and CDR2 from the germline V gene are MNHEY and SMNVEV (reference sequence). This sample is part of a study of cytomegalovirus exposure and HLA in healthy donors. V is TRBV27 and J is TRBJ2-6; a weak D match, TRBD1 (5 bases). The origin of this receptor is a woman between 25 and 40 years old in good health and CMV-seropositive. Sequencing used PBMCs. The chain's CDR3 is CASSLSLTDRANVLTF. As DNA, the CDR3 is TGTGCCAGCAGTTTATCCCTGACAGACCGGGCCAACGTCCTGACTTTC.